A single T cell receptor (beta chain) is shown here with its context. Its antigen is not known. This sample is part of a study of cytomegalovirus exposure and HLA in healthy donors. Study results and caveats: Later on, analysis showed that most CMV-associated TCR beta chains appeared to be HLA-restricted. A link between a missense DCLRE1C variant and TCR beta V- and J-gene trimming emerged from a later analysis. Previously analyzed data showed that most TCR beta V segments were productive at a frequency of about 90% or about 30%.

PCR used 60 Vbeta primers and 13 Jbeta primers. Method: immunoSEQ multiplex PCR; TCRdb's copy keeps in-frame clones and lacks some. The data contain 150,000 or so clones, approximately 81% of them singletons. The source material was PBMCs. The receptor was isolated from a woman aged 18-29 years in good health and CMV-seronegative.

This CDR3 reads CASSFPGGGRNTEAFF. The CDR3 DNA reads TGTGCCAGCAGCTTCCCGGGGGGCGGACGGAACACTGAAGCTTTCTTT. This rearrangement joins TRBV7-9 to TRBJ1-1, with D possibly matching TRBD1 (6 bases). Germline CDR1 SEHNR, CDR2 FQNEAQ (reference sequence). The CDR3 length is 16 residues. The V end was cut by 3 bases, the J end by 1 base, with 15 bases between. Complete variable domain (other parts from reference TRBV7-9 and TRBJ1-1): DTGVSQNPRHKITKRGQNVTFRCDPISEHNRLYWYRQTLGQGPEFLTYFQNEAQLEKSRLLSDRFSAERPKGSFSTLEIQRTEQGDSAMYLCASSFPGGGRNTEAFFGQGTRLTVV.